Presented here are 21 T cell receptor beta chains from one specimen sequenced in a study of preoperative IRX-2 immunotherapy in early breast cancer. Described treatment: preoperative locoregional IRX-2 cytokine immunotherapy. Repertoires were generated with immunoSEQ multiplex PCR, while TCRdb's copy carries only in-frame clones and drops some. The sample holds tens of thousands of clones; roughly 80% are singletons and the top ten take roughly 2.4%. The sequencing here drew on lymph node tissue, taken before IRX-2 immunotherapy. All receptors derive from a human donor with breast cancer.

The sample holds a few counts of this clone. This chain connects TRBV28 to TRBJ1-5, with D perhaps matching TRBD1 (6 bases). This CDR3 spans 15 amino acids. Trimming cost V 3 bases and J 5 bases, with 14 bases left between them. Germline loops: CDR1 MDHEN, CDR2 SYDVKM. DNA of the CDR3: TGTGCCAGCAGTTTTAGTGACAGGAGCGATCAGCCCCAGCATTTT. This sequence encodes CASSFSDRSDQPQHF.

Regarding this clone: One junction end disagrees with the germline gene, perhaps due to a read error. J is TRBJ1-2 and V is TRBV11-3, with no clear D. In germline, CDR1 is SGHNT, CDR2 YENEEA. The CDR3 extends over 16 amino acids. CDR3 DNA: TGTGCTAGCAGCTTAGGCCAGGCGAGTGGTATCTATGGCTACACCTTC. Encoded protein: CASSLGQASGIYGYTF.

The chain uses TRBV5-1 and TRBJ1-1, with 10 nucleotides matching TRBD1. The CDR3 is made up of 14 amino acids. J was trimmed by 4 bases and V by 4 bases; bases with no gene match: 4. Germline CDR1 reads SGHRS; CDR2 reads YFSETQ. DNA of the CDR3: TGCGCCAGCAGCACGGACAGGGGGGCCACTGAAGCTTTCTTT. It yields the protein CASSTDRGATEAFF. Looking up the rest from reference TRBV5-1 and TRBJ1-1 gives the full variable domain: KAGVTQTPRYLIKTRGQQVTLSCSPISGHRSVSWYQQTPGQGLQFLFEYFSETQRNKGNFPGRFSGRQFSNSRSEMNVSTLELGDSALYLCASSTDRGATEAFFGQGTRLTVV.

The V and J genes are TRBV23-1 and TRBJ2-3; 8 bases agree with TRBD2. TRBV23-1 is placed among ORFs of uncertain function. V was pared by 6 bases and J by 0 bases, with 8 bases of the junction left unmatched. The CDR3 has 16 amino acids. CDR3 in amino acids: CASSLVLAASTDTQYF. For the CDR3, the DNA is TGCGCCAGCAGCTTAGTACTAGCGGCTAGCACAGATACGCAGTATTTT.

This clone has only a few counts. The V and J genes are TRBV18 and TRBJ2-1; D not certain. With 3 bases removed from V and 4 bases from J, the gap between germline ends came to 16 bases. The CDR3 loop spans 16 amino acids. Germline V gives CDR1 KGHSH, CDR2 LQKENI. CDR3 in amino acids: CASSPLRNLWYNEQFF. The CDR3 region has the DNA TGTGCCAGCTCACCCCTAAGGAACTTGTGGTACAATGAGCAGTTCTTC.

This rearrangement joins TRBV6-8 to TRBJ2-1; D might be TRBD1 (6 bases). This CDR3 has 14 residues. The germline V and J ends were trimmed by 8 bases and 8 bases, with 19 bases remaining between them. The germline gives CDR1 MNHGY, CDR2 SAAAGT. Written as DNA, the CDR3 is TGTGCCAGCCTGTCGAGGGGGATCGGCGATGAGCAGTTCTTC. Translated: CASLSRGIGDEQFF.

This sequence joins TRBV23-1 and TRBJ1-5; weak D call: TRBD1 (5 bases). TRBV23-1 has ORF status, its function being uncertain. The CDR3 length is 14 residues. V lost 6 bases and J 7 bases, leaving 16 bases between the germline ends. In nucleotides, the CDR3 is TGCGCCAGCAGCCAAGAGCCGGGGGGACAGCCCCAGCATTTT. Translated, it gives CASSQEPGGQPQHF.

CDR3: CASSLDRGQGNQPQHF. DNA for the CDR3: TGTGCCAGCAGCTTAGATAGGGGGCAAGGCAATCAGCCCCAGCATTTT. The chain has TRBV11-3 and TRBJ1-5; 7 nucleotides match TRBD1. The ends lost 0 bases at V and 2 bases at J; junction bases unmatched: 4. Germline lookup yields CDR1 SGHNT and CDR2 YENEEA. The CDR3 is made up of 16 amino acids.

The CDR3 protein is CASQRTGGTYEQYF. The DNA for the CDR3 is TGTGCCAGTCAAAGGACAGGCGGCACCTACGAGCAGTACTTC. This chain joins TRBV6-8 and TRBJ2-7; 7 positions match TRBD1. In germline, CDR1 is MNHGY, CDR2 SAAAGT. The CDR3 covers 14 residues. After removal of 9 bases from V and 2 bases from J, the junction contained 10 bases not matched to a gene.

The rearrangement uses TRBV28 and TRBJ1-1, with D maybe TRBD1 (5 bases). Trimming left V 2 bases short and J 4 bases short, with 17 bases between. CDR1 MDHEN and CDR2 SYDVKM come from the germline V gene. The CDR3 sequence is 16 residues long. CDR3 protein: CASSLVGAWGTTEAFF. DNA of the CDR3: TGTGCCAGCAGTTTAGTCGGGGCTTGGGGGACCACTGAAGCTTTCTTT.

This clone was seen a handful of times. V gene TRBV6-8 combines with J gene TRBJ1-1; tentatively, D is TRBD1 (6 bases). The CDR3 runs 15 residues. V was clipped by 10 bases and J by 1 base, with 19 bases between them. The germline V gene encodes CDR1 MNHGY and CDR2 SAAAGT. The CDR3 DNA reads TGTGCCATCAGGGAATGGGGGGCTGGGAACACTGAAGCTTTCTTT. Amino acids: CAIREWGAGNTEAFF.

The chain has TRBV19 and TRBJ1-1; 11 bases line up with TRBD1. Germline trimming cut 6 bases from V and 5 bases from J; bases unmatched to any gene: 14. The CDR3 contains 17 residues. Germline values: CDR1 LNHDA, CDR2 SQIVND (reference sequence). The CDR3 loop is CASRIERTGGRGTEAFF. In DNA form, the CDR3 reads TGTGCCAGTAGAATCGAGAGGACAGGGGGCCGGGGTACTGAAGCTTTCTTT.

This clone was observed a few times. The genes are TRBV11-3 and TRBJ2-5, with 8 bases that match TRBD2. The CDR3 is made up of 15 amino acids. After removal of 3 bases from V and 5 bases from J, the junction contained 8 bases not matched to a gene. The germline CDR1 and CDR2 sequences are SGHNT and YENEEA. CDR3 coding DNA: TGTGCCAGCAGCTTGGCTCCCTCGGGGGGGGAGACCCAGTACTTC. Its protein is CASSLAPSGGETQYF.

The chain employs TRBV5-1 and TRBJ2-3, with D possibly being TRBD1 (5 bases). V lost 0 bases and J 0 bases, leaving 11 bases between the germline ends. Germline V gene lookup returns CDR1 SGHRS and CDR2 YFSETQ. CDR3 length equals 16 residues. CDR3 amino acids: CASSLVTAHSTDTQYF. The CDR3 bases are TGCGCCAGCAGCTTGGTGACAGCCCATAGCACAGATACGCAGTATTTT.

V is TRBV1 and J is TRBJ1-4. TRBV1 is marked as a pseudogene. This CDR3 contains 16 residues. CDR3 in amino acids: CASSQGSERNNEKLFF. DNA of the CDR3: TGCGCCAGCAGCCAAGGTTCGGAGCGGAATAATGAAAAACTGTTTTTT.

The genes are TRBV7-7 and TRBJ2-1; 8 nucleotides match TRBD1. This CDR3 comprises 15 residues. Germline V gene lookup returns CDR1 SSHAT and CDR2 FNYEAQ (reference sequence). Trimming took 3 bases from V and 5 from J; bases not matched to a gene: 6. The DNA of the CDR3 is TGTGCCAGCAGCTTTATCCAGGGGGCTGACAATGAGCAGTTCTTC. It encodes CASSFIQGADNEQFF.

V usage is TRBV25-1 and J usage is TRBJ1-2; D unresolved. The CDR3 sequence is 13 residues long. The V gene's germline CDR1 is MGHDK and CDR2 SYGVNS. V lost 8 bases to trimming and J lost 4 bases, with 14 bases between them. The CDR3, as DNA: TGTGCCAGCCAGTCTCCGGCTACCTATGGCTACACCTTC. It translates to CASQSPATYGYTF.

The chain is built from TRBV18 and TRBJ1-6; TRBD1 aligns across 7 bases. V lost 3 bases to trimming and J lost 9 bases; unmatched junction nucleotides: 8. Germline lookup yields CDR1 KGHSH and CDR2 LQKENI. CDR3 length: 15 amino acids. CDR3 amino acids: CASSPQTGNFSPLHF. The CDR3 bases are TGTGCCAGCTCACCCCAGACAGGGAATTTTTCACCCCTCCACTTT.

V and J are TRBV25-1 and TRBJ2-2, with D possibly being TRBD1 (6 bases). This CDR3 is 17 amino acids long. Germline CDR1 reads MGHDK; CDR2 reads SYGVNS. V lost 3 bases and J 0 bases, leaving 14 bases between the germline ends. The CDR3 reads CASSETLTGANTGELFF. The CDR3 region has the DNA TGTGCCAGCAGTGAGACCCTGACAGGCGCGAACACCGGGGAGCTGTTTTTT.

This rearrangement joins TRBV18 to TRBJ1-4; 9 bases are shared with TRBD1. This CDR3 has 17 amino acids. The germline V gene encodes CDR1 KGHSH and CDR2 LQKENI. V was clipped by 0 bases and J by 7 bases; unmatched bases: 9. CDR3: CASSPPSQGANSEKLFF. The CDR3, as DNA: TGTGCCAGCTCACCACCTTCACAGGGGGCAAATAGTGAAAAACTGTTTTTT.

The chain couples TRBV14 to TRBJ1-1; D unresolved. Between the trimmed V and J ends, which lost 0 bases and 0 bases, there was a span of 11 bases. Germline CDR1 SGHDN, CDR2 FVKESK. The CDR3 runs 16 residues. The CDR3, as DNA: TGTGCCAGCAGCCAAGAAGGTGAGACGGTGAACACTGAAGCTTTCTTT. This sequence encodes CASSQEGETVNTEAFF.